One sample yielded the 12 T cell receptor beta chains listed below, sequenced in a study of a mutant IDH1 vaccine in newly diagnosed glioma. Described time point: week 23, last vaccination. In the vaccine, a single dose held 300 ug of the mutant IDH1 20-mer peptide, along with topical imiquimod. For these TCRs, the target antigens are not known. TCRdb's table, derived via immunoSEQ multiplex PCR, lists solely in-frame clones and lacks some. The sample records more than 55,000 clones, about three quarters being singletons. This material consisted of PBMCs, taken from a glioma patient whose treatment included an IDH1 peptide vaccine. Receptors originate from a woman aged 40-49 years with glioma. Some clones in this sample may be carry-over from other donors' samples.

The chain has TRBV29-1 and TRBJ2-7, with D tentatively TRBD1 or TRBD2 (6 bases each). This CDR3 is built from 13 residues. Germline-derived CDR1 and CDR2 are SQVTM and ANQGSEA. V was pared by 3 bases and J by 2 bases, with 11 bases between. The CDR3 sequence: CSVDSGGPYEQYF. CDR3 nucleotide sequence: TGCAGCGTTGATTCCGGGGGCCCCTACGAGCAGTACTTC.

CDR3 sequence reads: CATNQGMGTEAFF. DNA of the CDR3: TGCGCCACAAACCAGGGGATGGGGACTGAAGCTTTCTTT. The chain couples TRBV10-2 to TRBJ1-1; possible D gene TRBD1, 6 bases. The CDR3 length is 13 residues. CDR1 is WSHSY, CDR2 SAAADI, per germline. V was shortened by 10 bases and J by 5 bases, with 17 bases between the two germline ends.

The genes are TRBV10-2 and TRBJ1-6; D is unclear. The V gene's germline CDR1 is WSHSY and CDR2 SAAADI. V was clipped by 6 bases and J by 8 bases, with 17 bases between them. This CDR3 has 15 residues. The CDR3 region is CASSPTSQEYSPLHF. The CDR3 region has the DNA TGCGCCAGCAGCCCAACTTCTCAGGAGTATTCACCCCTCCACTTT.

The V and J genes are TRBV5-6 and TRBJ2-6, with 7 nucleotides matching TRBD1. The trim removed 1 base at V and 4 bases at J, leaving 11 bases unmatched. The CDR3 totals 18 residues. Germline lookup yields CDR1 SGHDT and CDR2 YYEEEE. In nucleotides, the CDR3 is TGTGCCAGCAGCTTGTTACCTTTGACAGGGCCCGGGGCCAACGTCCTGACTTTC. Its translation: CASSLLPLTGPGANVLTF.

This sequence joins TRBV2 and TRBJ1-6, with D possibly being TRBD1 (5 bases). Germline CDR1 is SNHLY and CDR2 is FYNNEI. The CDR3 is 15 amino acids. Deletions cut 4 bases from V and 7 bases from J, with 14 bases between. In nucleotides, the CDR3 is TGTGCCAGCAGTGTACACGGACACGGGAATTCACCCCTCCACTTT. Translation gives CASSVHGHGNSPLHF.

This clone has just one count. V is TRBV5-1 and J is TRBJ1-3, with unresolved D. Germline loops: CDR1 SGHRS, CDR2 YFSETQ. Trimming left V 1 base short and J 0 bases short, with 8 bases between. The CDR3 is 15 amino acids. In DNA, the CDR3 is TGCGCCAGCAGCTTGCCCGCAGGCTCTGGAAACACCATATATTTT. Translated: CASSLPAGSGNTIYF.

Only a few counts were recorded for this clone. The chain is built from TRBV5-4 and TRBJ1-1; D call uncertain. The CDR3 sequence is 15 residues long. V dropped 0 bases and J dropped 1 base, with 10 bases sitting between them. The germline CDR1 and CDR2 sequences are SGHNT and YYREEE (reference sequence). The CDR3 protein is CASSLGAGGNTEAFF. The CDR3 DNA sequence: TGTGCCAGCAGCTTGGGTGCAGGTGGGAACACTGAAGCTTTCTTT. Combining the CDR3 with reference TRBV5-4 and TRBJ1-1 gives the whole variable domain ETGVTQSPTHLIKTRGQQVTLRCSSQSGHNTVSWYQQALGQGPQFIFQYYREEENGRGNFPPRFSGLQFPNYSSELNVNALELDDSALYLCASSLGAGGNTEAFFGQGTRLTVV.

The V call is TRBV19, the J call TRBJ1-2; D gene uncertain. The CDR3 has 14 amino acids. Germline lookup yields CDR1 LNHDA and CDR2 SQIVND (reference sequence). Trimming took 3 bases from V and 4 from J, leaving 12 bases between them. The CDR3 DNA follows: TGTGCCAGTAGTATCCCCGGGATTCGCTATGGCTACACCTTC. Its protein is CASSIPGIRYGYTF.

The CDR3 loop reads CASSLPTGENSPLHF. The CDR3 nucleotides are TGTGCCAGCAGCTTGCCTACAGGGGAAAATTCACCCCTCCACTTT. The J gene is TRBJ1-6, the V gene TRBV5-4, with 7 bases fitting TRBD1. The ends lost 1 base at V and 7 bases at J; junction bases unmatched: 5. Per germline, CDR1 SGHNT and CDR2 YYREEE (reference sequence). This CDR3 has 15 amino acids.

The genes are TRBV5-4 and TRBJ2-1; a weak D match, TRBD2 (6 bases). CDR3 length equals 15 residues. V was shortened by 4 bases and J by 0 bases, with 11 bases between the two germline ends. Germline V gene sequence: CDR1 SGHNT, CDR2 YYREEE (reference sequence). The CDR3 coding sequence is TGTGCCAGCAGCCCGATAGCGGCCTCCTACAATGAGCAGTTCTTC. Translated: CASSPIAASYNEQFF.

The rearrangement joins TRBV5-1 to TRBJ2-3, with 10 bases identical to TRBD2. V lost 3 bases to trimming and J lost 6 bases; unmatched junction nucleotides: 10. CDR1 is SGHRS, CDR2 YFSETQ, per germline. The CDR3 has 16 residues. In DNA, the CDR3 is TGCGCCAGCAGCTGGTCTAGCGGGGGACAGCGGGATACGCAGTATTTT. This codes for CASSWSSGGQRDTQYF.

The chain carries TRBV5-6 and TRBJ1-1; a possible D gene is TRBD1 (5 bases). The CDR3 spans 13 residues. The V end lost 2 bases, the J end lost 7 bases, and 12 bases lay between the germline ends. CDR1 and CDR2 (germline): SGHDT, YYEEEE. CDR3 protein: CASSFQGYIEAFF. In DNA, the CDR3 is TGTGCCAGCAGCTTTCAGGGATACATTGAAGCTTTCTTT.